Each of the 18 T cell receptor beta chains below was sequenced from the same sample in a study of shared T cell receptors in the human thymus. Profiling relied on immunoSEQ multiplex PCR, and the TCRdb table lists in-frame clones only, not all of them. Counted here are some 660,000 clones, about 90% occurring once; the ten biggest clones make up about 0.0094%. These records were also assigned to another study, of human thymus T cells.

Sequencing was done on a sample of thymocytes. The source of these receptors is a boy under two years old with a congenital heart defect.

The CDR3 here is CASTDTDSENTEAFF. The CDR3 DNA reads as TGTGCCAGTACCGATACGGACAGTGAGAACACTGAAGCTTTCTTT. The chain has TRBV21-1 and TRBJ1-1; the table's D call of TRBD1 was not tested on the DNA. TRBV21-1 represents a pseudogene. This CDR3 contains 15 residues.

The V and J genes are TRBV28 and TRBJ2-7, with a possible D match to TRBD2 (6 bases). Germline CDR1 MDHEN, CDR2 SYDVKM. V shed 3 bases and J shed 0 bases, with 18 bases lying between them. The CDR3 spans 17 residues. This CDR3 reads CASSFEGGTGISYEQYF. The CDR3 bases are TGTGCCAGCAGTTTTGAGGGCGGGACTGGGATCTCCTACGAGCAGTACTTC.

The V call is TRBV7-6, the J call TRBJ1-2; a weak D match, TRBD1 (5 bases). V lost 5 bases and J 3 bases, leaving 13 bases between the germline ends. The CDR3 spans 14 residues. CDR1 and CDR2 from the germline V gene are SGHVS and FNYEAQ. CDR3 amino acids: CASSRRIGDYGYTF. CDR3 bases: TGTGCCAGCAGCCGTCGTATAGGGGACTATGGCTACACCTTC.

This clone was detected only once. The same CDR3 arises from other DNA sequences in this sample as well. The chain couples TRBV27 to TRBJ2-3; no clear D. Germline V gene lookup returns CDR1 MNHEY and CDR2 SMNVEV (reference sequence). CDR3 size: 14 residues. The V and J ends lost 0 bases and 0 bases respectively, with 4 bases between them. CDR3 in amino acids: CASSLSGSTDTQYF. The DNA for the CDR3 is TGTGCCAGCAGTTTATCCGGTAGCACAGATACGCAGTATTTT.

J is TRBJ2-1 and V is TRBV2, with 12 nucleotides matching TRBD1. The CDR3 extends over 14 amino acids. Germline V gene sequence: CDR1 SNHLY, CDR2 FYNNEI. The J segment lost 10 bases and the V segment lost 6 bases, leaving 7 bases of the junction unmatched. CDR3: CASSSGTGGLEQFF. DNA for the CDR3: TGTGCCAGCAGCTCCGGGACAGGGGGCCTGGAGCAGTTCTTC.

The CDR3 region has the DNA TGTGCCAGCAGCGTGTCGGCCCGCCGGTTGGGCGCCTTGTACAATGAGCAGTTCTTC. It encodes CASSVSARRLGALYNEQFF. The chain couples TRBV9 to TRBJ2-1; unclear D gene. In germline, CDR1 is SGDLS, CDR2 YYNGEE. The CDR3 contains 19 residues. V gave up 2 bases and J gave up 4 bases, with 25 bases separating them.

V and J are TRBV28 and TRBJ2-7, with 7 bases matching TRBD1. J lost 4 bases, V lost 10 bases, and 10 bases had no gene match. Germline V CDR1 and CDR2: MDHEN, SYDVKM. This CDR3 has 13 amino acids. The CDR3 sequence: CATNRGEAYEQYF. The CDR3 region has the DNA TGTGCCACCAACAGGGGAGAGGCATACGAGCAGTACTTC.

This chain joins TRBV30 and TRBJ2-7, with TRBD2 matching over 14 bases. CDR1 and CDR2 from the germline V gene are GTSNPN and SVGIG (reference sequence). The CDR3 is 19 residues long. With V trimmed by 4 bases and J by 3 bases, 17 bases remained unmatched. The CDR3 protein is CAWTRPPPTGTSGSYEQYF. The CDR3 DNA reads TGTGCCTGGACCAGACCCCCACCGACTGGGACTAGCGGGAGCTACGAGCAGTACTTC.

This clone occurred a few times. V is TRBV5-1 and J is TRBJ2-7; maybe TRBD1 (6 bases). The CDR3 contains 19 residues. From germline, CDR1 is SGHRS and CDR2 YFSETQ. Trimming removed 3 bases from V and 3 bases from J, with 28 bases in between. In nucleotides, the CDR3 is TGCGCCAGCAGCTCCCCCGCAGGGGAGTTCTCCCGTTCCCGCTACGAGCAGTACTTC. It yields the protein CASSSPAGEFSRSRYEQYF.

This rearrangement joins TRBV30 to TRBJ2-1; 7 bases map to TRBD2. The CDR3 extends over 18 amino acids. Per germline, CDR1 GTSNPN and CDR2 SVGIG (reference sequence). Trimming removed 0 bases from V and 5 bases from J; junction bases left unmatched: 16. This CDR3 is CAWSVLSLDTLANNEQFF. The CDR3 DNA is TGTGCCTGGAGTGTACTGAGCCTTGATACACTAGCGAACAATGAGCAGTTCTTC.

This chain connects TRBV28 to TRBJ2-3, with D maybe TRBD1 (7 bases). Germline loops: CDR1 MDHEN, CDR2 SYDVKM. Trimming left V 2 bases short and J 2 bases short, with 14 bases between. The CDR3 extends over 16 amino acids. CDR3 DNA: TGTGCCAGCAGTTTACTTGACAGGGAGGCCACAGATACGCAGTATTTT. Amino acid sequence: CASSLLDREATDTQYF.

The V gene is TRBV28, the J gene TRBJ1-5; tentative D call: TRBD1 (6 bases). Germline V lookup: CDR1 MDHEN, CDR2 SYDVKM. Trimming cost V 6 bases and J 3 bases, with 18 bases left between them. The CDR3 spans 16 residues. CDR3 DNA sequence: TGTGCCAGCAGCCATACCAAAGACAGGAACAATCAGCCCCAGCATTTT. The encoded protein is CASSHTKDRNNQPQHF.

The gene calls are TRBV6-5 and TRBJ2-1; TRBD2 matches 7 bases. Germline-derived CDR1 and CDR2 are MNHEY and SVGAGI. The trim removed 4 bases at V and 5 bases at J, leaving 8 bases unmatched. There are 15 residues in the CDR3. The CDR3 spells CASSSLTSAHNEQFF. For the CDR3, the DNA is TGTGCCAGCAGTTCTCTTACTAGCGCGCACAATGAGCAGTTCTTC.

CDR3 bases: TGTGCTAGTGGTTTGGTACGGGGGGACAGGTTCTATCAGCCCCAGCATTTT. As protein: CASGLVRGDRFYQPQHF. The V call is TRBV12-5, the J call TRBJ1-5; 8 bases match TRBD1. Losses at the gene ends were 0 bases for V and 5 bases for J; bases not matched to a gene: 9. There are 17 residues in the CDR3. Germline-derived CDR1 and CDR2 are LGHNT and FRNRAP.

V usage is TRBV2 and J usage is TRBJ2-4; possibly TRBD1 for D (6 bases). The V end lost 8 bases, the J end lost 0 bases, and 11 bases lay between the germline ends. The CDR3 is made up of 14 amino acids. Germline V CDR1 and CDR2: SNHLY, FYNNEI. CDR3 DNA: TGTGCCAGCCAGACAGGACTAGCCAAAAACATTCAGTACTTC. It yields the protein CASQTGLAKNIQYF.

The chain uses TRBV30 and TRBJ2-7, with D unresolved. Trimming cost V 3 bases and J 10 bases, with 22 bases left between them. The germline V gene has CDR1 GTSNPN and CDR2 SVGIG (reference sequence). The CDR3 spans 14 residues. Here the CDR3 reads CAWRPPNNRVTQYF. CDR3 nucleotides: TGTGCCTGGAGGCCCCCGAACAACAGAGTTACCCAGTACTTC. Supplemented by reference TRBV30 and TRBJ2-7, the full variable domain reads SQTIHQWPATLVQPVGSPLSLECTVEGTSNPNLYWYRQAAGRGLQLLFYSVGIGQISSEVPQNLSASRPQDRQFILSSKKLLLSDSGFYLCAWRPPNNRVTQYFGPGTRLTVT.

This chain links TRBV7-2 with TRBJ1-5; 11 positions agree with TRBD1. Germline V lookup: CDR1 SGHTA, CDR2 FQGNSA. V gave up 0 bases and J gave up 6 bases; unmatched junction bases: 19. The CDR3 length is 21 residues. The CDR3: CASSLATQMDRGRIVPQPQHF. The CDR3 coding sequence is TGTGCCAGCAGCTTAGCAACCCAGATGGACAGGGGGCGAATAGTTCCTCAGCCCCAGCATTTT.

In its sample, this clone was seen once. The V gene is TRBV28, the J gene TRBJ1-2; TRBD1 matches 8 bases. With 3 bases clipped from V and 2 bases from J, the junction kept 8 bases outside the gene matches. The CDR3 is made up of 16 amino acids. Per germline, CDR1 MDHEN and CDR2 SYDVKM. The CDR3 DNA reads TGTGCCAGCAGTTTTGGGCAGGGGGCTTCAAACTATGGCTACACCTTC. It translates to CASSFGQGASNYGYTF.